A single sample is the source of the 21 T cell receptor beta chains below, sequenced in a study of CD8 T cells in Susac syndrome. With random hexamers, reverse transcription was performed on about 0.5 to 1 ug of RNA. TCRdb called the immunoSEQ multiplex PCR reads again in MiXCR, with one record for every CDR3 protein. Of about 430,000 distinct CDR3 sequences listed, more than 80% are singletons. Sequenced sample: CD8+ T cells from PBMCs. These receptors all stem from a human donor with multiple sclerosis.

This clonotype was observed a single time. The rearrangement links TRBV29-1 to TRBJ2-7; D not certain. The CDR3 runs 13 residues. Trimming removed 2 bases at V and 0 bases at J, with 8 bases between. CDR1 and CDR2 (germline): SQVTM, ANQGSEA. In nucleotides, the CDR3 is TGCAGCGTTGAATGGCAGAGCTCCTACGAGCAGTACTTC. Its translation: CSVEWQSSYEQYF.

CDR3 loop: CASSLGLDRVTEAFF. As DNA, the CDR3 is TGTGCCAGCAGTTTAGGATTGGACAGGGTAACTGAAGCTTTCTTT. The chain carries TRBV27 and TRBJ1-1; 8 positions agree with TRBD1. This CDR3 has 15 residues. V shed 2 bases and J 5 bases; nucleotides not matched to a gene: 7. Germline V gene lookup returns CDR1 MNHEY and CDR2 SMNVEV (reference sequence).

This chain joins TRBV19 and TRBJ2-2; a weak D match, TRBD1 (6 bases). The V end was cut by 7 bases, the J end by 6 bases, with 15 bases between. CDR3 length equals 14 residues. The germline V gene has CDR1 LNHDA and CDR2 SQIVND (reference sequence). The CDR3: CASTRGPGAGELFF. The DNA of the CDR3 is TGTGCCAGTACCCGAGGGCCAGGGGCCGGGGAGCTGTTTTTT.

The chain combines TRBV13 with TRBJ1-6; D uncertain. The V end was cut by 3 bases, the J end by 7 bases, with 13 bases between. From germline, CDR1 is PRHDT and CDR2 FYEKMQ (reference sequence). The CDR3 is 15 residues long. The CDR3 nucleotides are TGTGCCAGCAGCTTCTTTGGGATGGAGAATTCACCCCTCCACTTT. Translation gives CASSFFGMENSPLHF.

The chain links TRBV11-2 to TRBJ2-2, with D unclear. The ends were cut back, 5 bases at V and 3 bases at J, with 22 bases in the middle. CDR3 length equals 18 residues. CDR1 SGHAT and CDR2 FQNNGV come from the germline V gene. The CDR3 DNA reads TGTGCCAGCAGCACCTTTGTTGGGATTGACTCCCACACCGGGGAGCTGTTTTTT. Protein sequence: CASSTFVGIDSHTGELFF. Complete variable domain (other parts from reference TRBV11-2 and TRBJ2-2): EAGVAQSPRYKIIEKRQSVAFWCNPISGHATLYWYQQILGQGPKLLIQFQNNGVVDDSQLPKDRFSAERLKGVDSTLKIQPAKLEDSAVYLCASSTFVGIDSHTGELFFGEGSRLTVL.

This CDR3 reads CSARDTGTESSYEQYF. CDR3 sequence (DNA): TGCAGTGCTAGAGACACCGGGACGGAAAGCTCCTACGAGCAGTACTTC. The V and J genes are TRBV20-1 and TRBJ2-7; D is perhaps TRBD1 or TRBD2 (5 bases each). Trimming took 0 bases from V and 0 from J, leaving 15 bases between them. Germline values: CDR1 DFQATT, CDR2 SNEGSKA (reference sequence). There are 16 residues in the CDR3.

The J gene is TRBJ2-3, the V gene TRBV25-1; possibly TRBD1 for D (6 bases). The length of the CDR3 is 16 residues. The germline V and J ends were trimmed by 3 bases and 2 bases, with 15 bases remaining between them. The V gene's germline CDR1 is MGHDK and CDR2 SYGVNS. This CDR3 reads CASSDSEGENTDTQYF. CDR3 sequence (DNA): TGTGCCAGCAGTGACTCCGAGGGGGAAAACACAGATACGCAGTATTTT.

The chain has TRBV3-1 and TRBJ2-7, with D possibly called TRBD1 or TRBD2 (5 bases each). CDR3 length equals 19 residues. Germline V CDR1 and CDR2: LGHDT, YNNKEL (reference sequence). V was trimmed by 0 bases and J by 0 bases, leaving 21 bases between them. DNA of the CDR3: TGTGCCAGCAGCCAAGAGACGGATGAGGGGCAACCTTACTCCTACGAGCAGTACTTC. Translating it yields CASSQETDEGQPYSYEQYF.

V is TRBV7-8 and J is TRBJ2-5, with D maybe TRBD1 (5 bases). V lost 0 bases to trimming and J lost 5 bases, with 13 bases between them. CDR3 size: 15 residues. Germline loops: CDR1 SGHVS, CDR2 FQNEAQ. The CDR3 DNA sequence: TGTGCCAGCAGCTTAGCGGACCAGGGTTGGGAGACCCAGTACTTC. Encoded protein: CASSLADQGWETQYF.

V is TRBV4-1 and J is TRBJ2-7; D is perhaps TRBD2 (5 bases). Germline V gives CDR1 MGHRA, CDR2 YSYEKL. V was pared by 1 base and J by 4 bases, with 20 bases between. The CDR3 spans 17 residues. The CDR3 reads CASSQAGSGSQPYEQYF. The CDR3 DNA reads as TGCGCCAGCAGCCAAGCGGGGTCAGGAAGTCAACCTTACGAGCAGTACTTC.

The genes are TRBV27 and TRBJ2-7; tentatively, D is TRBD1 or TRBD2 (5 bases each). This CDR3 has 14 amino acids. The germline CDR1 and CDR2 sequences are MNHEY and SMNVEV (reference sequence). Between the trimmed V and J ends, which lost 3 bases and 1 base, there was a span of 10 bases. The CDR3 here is CASSFSWGSYEQYF. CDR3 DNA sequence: TGTGCCAGCAGTTTCTCCTGGGGGTCCTACGAGCAGTACTTC.

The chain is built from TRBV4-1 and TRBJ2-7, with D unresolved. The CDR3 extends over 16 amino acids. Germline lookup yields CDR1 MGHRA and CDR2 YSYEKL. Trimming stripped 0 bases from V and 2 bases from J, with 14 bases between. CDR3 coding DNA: TGCGCCAGCAGCCAAGACAGCGCAGAGACAACCTACGAGCAGTACTTC. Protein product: CASSQDSAETTYEQYF.

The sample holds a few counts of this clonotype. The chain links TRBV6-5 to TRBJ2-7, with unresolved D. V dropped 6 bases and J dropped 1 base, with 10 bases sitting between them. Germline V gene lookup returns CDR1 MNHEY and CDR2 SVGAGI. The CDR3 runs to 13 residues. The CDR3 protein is CASSPDPSYEQYF. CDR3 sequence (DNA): TGTGCCAGCAGCCCGGACCCGTCCTACGAGCAGTACTTC.

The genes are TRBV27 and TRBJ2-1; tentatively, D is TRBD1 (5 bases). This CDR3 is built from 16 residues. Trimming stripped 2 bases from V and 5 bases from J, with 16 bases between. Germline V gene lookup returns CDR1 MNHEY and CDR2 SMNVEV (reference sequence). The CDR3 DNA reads TGTGCCAGCAGTTTACCCTGGACACAAAGCCACAATGAGCAGTTCTTC. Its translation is CASSLPWTQSHNEQFF.

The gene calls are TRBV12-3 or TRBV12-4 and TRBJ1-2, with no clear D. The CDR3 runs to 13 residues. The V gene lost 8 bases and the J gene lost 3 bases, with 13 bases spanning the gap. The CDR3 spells CASFGAADYGYTF. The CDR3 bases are TGTGCCAGCTTTGGCGCCGCGGACTATGGCTACACCTTC.

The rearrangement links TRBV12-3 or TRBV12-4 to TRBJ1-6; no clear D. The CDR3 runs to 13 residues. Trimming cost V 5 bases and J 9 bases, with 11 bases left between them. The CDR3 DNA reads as TGTGCCAGCAGTCCGGGAACTTCTTCACCCCTCCACTTT. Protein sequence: CASSPGTSSPLHF.

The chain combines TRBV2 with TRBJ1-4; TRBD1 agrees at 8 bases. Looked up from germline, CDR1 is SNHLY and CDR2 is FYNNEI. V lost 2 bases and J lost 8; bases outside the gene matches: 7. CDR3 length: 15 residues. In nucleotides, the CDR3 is TGTGCCAGCAGTGAATCAGGGACAGGCTGGGAAAAACTGTTTTTT. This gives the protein CASSESGTGWEKLFF.

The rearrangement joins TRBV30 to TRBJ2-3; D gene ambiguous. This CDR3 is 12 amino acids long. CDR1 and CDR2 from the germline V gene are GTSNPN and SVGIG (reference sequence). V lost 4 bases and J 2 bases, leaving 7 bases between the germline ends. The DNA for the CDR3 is TGTGCCTGGATGAGTTACACAGATACGCAGTATTTT. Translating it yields CAWMSYTDTQYF.

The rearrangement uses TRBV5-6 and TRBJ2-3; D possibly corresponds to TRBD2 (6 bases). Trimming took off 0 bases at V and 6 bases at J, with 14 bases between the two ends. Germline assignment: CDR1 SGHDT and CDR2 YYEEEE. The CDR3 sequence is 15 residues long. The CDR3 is CASSLVSGTLDTQYF. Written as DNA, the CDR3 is TGTGCCAGCAGCTTGGTGTCCGGGACTCTGGATACGCAGTATTTT.

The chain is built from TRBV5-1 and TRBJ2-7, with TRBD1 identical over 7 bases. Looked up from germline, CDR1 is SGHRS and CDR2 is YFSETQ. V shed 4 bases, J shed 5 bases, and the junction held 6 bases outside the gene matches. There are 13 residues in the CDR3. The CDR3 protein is CASSPRDSHEQYF. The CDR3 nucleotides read TGCGCCAGCAGCCCCCGGGACAGTCACGAGCAGTACTTC.

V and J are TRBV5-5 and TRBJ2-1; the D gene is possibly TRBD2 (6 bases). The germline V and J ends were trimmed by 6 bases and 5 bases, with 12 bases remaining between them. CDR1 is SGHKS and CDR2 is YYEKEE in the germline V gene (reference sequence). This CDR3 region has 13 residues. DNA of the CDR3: TGTGCCAGCAAGTCTAGCGAGCACAATGAGCAGTTCTTC. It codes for CASKSSEHNEQFF.